In its sample, the clone carrying this T cell receptor (beta chain) was seen a few times. As yet, its antigen is unknown. The entry originates in a study of blood T cells in healthy people across ages. Through a sample-barcoded 5' primer and a J-beta primer mix, a second PCR was run for 7 to 11 cycles. In TCRdb, the 5' RACE reads were re-called with MiXCR into one record per CDR3 protein. The table records approximately 800,000 distinct CDR3 sequences, around 25% of them present only once. Trimming removed 3 bases from V and 2 bases from J, with 13 bases in between. Germline V gene data show CDR1 as KGHDR and CDR2 as SFDVKD. CDR3 length: 16 amino acids. Study results and limitations: Fewer expanded clones and more diversity marked long-lived versus aged donors. PBMCs went unsorted, and a conclusive naive versus antigen-experienced comparison was therefore prevented.

These data are also associated with another study on T cells of mothers and their children. That investigation notes: For cDNA synthesis, the complete extracted RNA was used (roughly 1.5 ug per 15 ul). Detection yielded no persistent microchimeric T cell clones.

The sample comprised blood. The receptor was isolated from a boy younger than 18 in good health. The gene calls are TRBV24-1 and TRBJ1-5; D not certain. CDR3 residues: CATSDNGPLGNQPQHF. The CDR3 DNA is TGTGCCACCAGTGATAACGGTCCACTGGGCAATCAGCCCCAGCATTTT.